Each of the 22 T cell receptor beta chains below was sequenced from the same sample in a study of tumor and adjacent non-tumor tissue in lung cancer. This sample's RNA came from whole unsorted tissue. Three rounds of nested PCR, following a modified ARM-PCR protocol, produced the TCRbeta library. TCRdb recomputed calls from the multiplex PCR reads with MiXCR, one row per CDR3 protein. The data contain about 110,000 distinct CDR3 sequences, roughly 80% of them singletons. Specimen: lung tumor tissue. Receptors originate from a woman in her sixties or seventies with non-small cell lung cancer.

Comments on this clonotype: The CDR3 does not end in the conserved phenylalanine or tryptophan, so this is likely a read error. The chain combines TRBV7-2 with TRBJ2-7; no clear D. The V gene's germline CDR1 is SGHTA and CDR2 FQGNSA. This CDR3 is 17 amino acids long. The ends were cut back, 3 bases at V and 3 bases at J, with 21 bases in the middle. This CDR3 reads CASSFPRGGRRNYEQYC. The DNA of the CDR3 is TGTGCCAGCAGCTTCCCCCGAGGTGGGCGGAGAAACTACGAGCAGTACTGC.

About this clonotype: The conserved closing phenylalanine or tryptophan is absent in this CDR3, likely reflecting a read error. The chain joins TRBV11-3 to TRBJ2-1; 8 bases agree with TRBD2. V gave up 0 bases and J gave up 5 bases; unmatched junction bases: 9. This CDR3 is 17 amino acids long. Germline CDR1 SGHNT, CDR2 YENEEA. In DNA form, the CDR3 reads TGTGCCAGCAGCTTAGAGTTAACCAGCGGGAGCCACAATGAGCAGTTCACC. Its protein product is CASSLELTSGSHNEQFT.

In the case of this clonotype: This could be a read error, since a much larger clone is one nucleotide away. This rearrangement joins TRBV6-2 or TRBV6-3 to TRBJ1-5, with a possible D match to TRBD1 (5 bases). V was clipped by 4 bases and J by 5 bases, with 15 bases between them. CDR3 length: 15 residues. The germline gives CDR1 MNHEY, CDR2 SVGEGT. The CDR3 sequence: CASSCGSGKYQPQHF. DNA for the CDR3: TGTGCCAGCAGTTGCGGTTCAGGGAAATATCAGCCCCAGCATTTT.

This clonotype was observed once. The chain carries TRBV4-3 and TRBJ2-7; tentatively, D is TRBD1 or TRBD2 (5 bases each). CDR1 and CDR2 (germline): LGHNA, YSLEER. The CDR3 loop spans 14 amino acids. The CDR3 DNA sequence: TGCGCTTGCAGGCAATTCATCATGGGACCCGAGCAGTACTTC. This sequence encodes CACRQFIMGPEQYF.

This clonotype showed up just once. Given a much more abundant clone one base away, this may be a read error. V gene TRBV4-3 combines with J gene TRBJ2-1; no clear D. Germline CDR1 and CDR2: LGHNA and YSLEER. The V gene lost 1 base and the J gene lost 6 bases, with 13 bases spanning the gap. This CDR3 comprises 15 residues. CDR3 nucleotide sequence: TGCGCCAGCAGCCAAGTAATCACGGACCTCAATGAGCAGTTCTTC. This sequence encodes CASSQVITDLNEQFF.

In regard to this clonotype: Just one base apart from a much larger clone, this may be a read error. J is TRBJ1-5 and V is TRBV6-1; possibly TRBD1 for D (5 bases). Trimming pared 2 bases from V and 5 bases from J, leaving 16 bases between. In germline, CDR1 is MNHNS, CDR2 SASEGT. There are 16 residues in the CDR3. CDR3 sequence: CASSERPDNSYQPQHF. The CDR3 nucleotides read TGTGCCAGCAGTGAACGTCCGGACAACTCTTATCAGCCCCAGCATTTT.

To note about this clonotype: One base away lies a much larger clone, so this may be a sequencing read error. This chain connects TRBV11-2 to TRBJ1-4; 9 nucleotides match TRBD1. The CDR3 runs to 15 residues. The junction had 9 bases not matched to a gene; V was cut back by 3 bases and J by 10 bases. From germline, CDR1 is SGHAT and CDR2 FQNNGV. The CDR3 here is CASSFARTGARKLFF. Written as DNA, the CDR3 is TGTGCCAGCAGCTTCGCCAGGACAGGGGCGCGAAAACTGTTTTTT.

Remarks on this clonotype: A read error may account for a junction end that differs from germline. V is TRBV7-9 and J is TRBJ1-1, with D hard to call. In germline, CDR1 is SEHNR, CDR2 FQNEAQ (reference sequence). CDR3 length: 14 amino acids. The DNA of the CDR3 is TGTGCCAGCAGCGGGGAAAGACAAAACACTGAAGCTGTCTTT. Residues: CASSGERQNTEAVF.

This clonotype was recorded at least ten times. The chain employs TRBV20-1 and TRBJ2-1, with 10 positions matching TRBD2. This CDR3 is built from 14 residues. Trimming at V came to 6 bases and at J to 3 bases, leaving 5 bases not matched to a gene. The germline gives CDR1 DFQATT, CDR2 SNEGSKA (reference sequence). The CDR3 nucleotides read TGCAGTGCAGTAGCGGGAGGTTTCTACAATGAGCAGTTCTTC. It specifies CSAVAGGFYNEQFF.

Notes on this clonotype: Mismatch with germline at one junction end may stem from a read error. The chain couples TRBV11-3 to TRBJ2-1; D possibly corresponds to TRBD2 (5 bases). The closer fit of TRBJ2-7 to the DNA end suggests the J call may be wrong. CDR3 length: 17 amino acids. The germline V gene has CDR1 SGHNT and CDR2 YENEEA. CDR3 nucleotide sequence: TGTGCTAGCAGCTTAGAGTTGACTACTGGGAGCCACAATGAGCAGTACTTC. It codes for CASSLELTTGSHNEQYF.

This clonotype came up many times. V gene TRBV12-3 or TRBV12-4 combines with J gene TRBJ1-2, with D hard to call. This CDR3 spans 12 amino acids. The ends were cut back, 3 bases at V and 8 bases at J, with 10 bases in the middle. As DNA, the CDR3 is TGTGCCAGCAGTTTGTCGTATGTCGGCTACACCTTC. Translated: CASSLSYVGYTF.

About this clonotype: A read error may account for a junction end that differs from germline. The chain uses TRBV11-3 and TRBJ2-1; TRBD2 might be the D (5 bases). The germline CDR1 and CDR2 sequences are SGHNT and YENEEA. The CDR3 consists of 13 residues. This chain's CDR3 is CASSSVGYGDAIF. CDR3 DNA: TGTGCCAGCAGCTCAGTGGGGTACGGGGATGCGATCTTC.

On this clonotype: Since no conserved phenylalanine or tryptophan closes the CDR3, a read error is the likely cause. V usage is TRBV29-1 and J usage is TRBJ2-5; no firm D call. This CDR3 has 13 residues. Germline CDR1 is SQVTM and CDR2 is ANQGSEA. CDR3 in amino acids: CNVISWGSETQYL. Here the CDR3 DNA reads TGCAACGTCATAAGCTGGGGTAGCGAGACCCAGTACTTA.

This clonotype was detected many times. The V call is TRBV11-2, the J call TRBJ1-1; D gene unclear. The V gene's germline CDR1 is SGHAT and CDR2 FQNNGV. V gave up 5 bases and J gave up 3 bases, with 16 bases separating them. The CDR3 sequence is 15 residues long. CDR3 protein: CASSLLSGIYTEAFF. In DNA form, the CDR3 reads TGTGCCAGCAGCCTCCTTTCGGGGATTTACACTGAAGCTTTCTTT.

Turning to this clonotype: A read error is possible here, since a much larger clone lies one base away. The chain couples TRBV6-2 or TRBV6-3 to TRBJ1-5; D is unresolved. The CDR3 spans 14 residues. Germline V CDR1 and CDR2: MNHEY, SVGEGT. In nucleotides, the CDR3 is TGTGTCAGCAGTTTTCGGACGAGCAATCAGCCCCAGCATTTT. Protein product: CVSSFRTSNQPQHF.

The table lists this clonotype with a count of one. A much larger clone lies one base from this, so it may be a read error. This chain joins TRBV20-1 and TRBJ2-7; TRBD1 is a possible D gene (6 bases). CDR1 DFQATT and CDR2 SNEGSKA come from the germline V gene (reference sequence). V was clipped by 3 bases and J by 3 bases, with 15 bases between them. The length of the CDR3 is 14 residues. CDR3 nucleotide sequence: TGCAGTGCTAGTTCGCAGGGGCTTTACTACGAGCAGTACTTC. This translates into CSASSQGLYYEQYF.

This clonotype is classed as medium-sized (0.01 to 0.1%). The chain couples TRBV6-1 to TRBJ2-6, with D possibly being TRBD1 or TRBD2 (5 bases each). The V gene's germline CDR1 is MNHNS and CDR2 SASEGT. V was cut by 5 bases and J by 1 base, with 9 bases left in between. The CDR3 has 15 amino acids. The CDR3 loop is CASSTEGSGANVLTF. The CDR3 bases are TGTGCCAGCAGTACCGAGGGGTCTGGGGCCAACGTCCTGACTTTC.

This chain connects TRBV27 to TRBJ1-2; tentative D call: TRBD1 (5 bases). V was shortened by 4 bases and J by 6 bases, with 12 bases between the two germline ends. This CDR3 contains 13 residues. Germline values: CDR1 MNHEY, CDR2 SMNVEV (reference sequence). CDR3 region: CASSWRRGDGYTF. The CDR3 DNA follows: TGTGCCAGCAGTTGGAGACGGGGGGATGGCTACACCTTC.

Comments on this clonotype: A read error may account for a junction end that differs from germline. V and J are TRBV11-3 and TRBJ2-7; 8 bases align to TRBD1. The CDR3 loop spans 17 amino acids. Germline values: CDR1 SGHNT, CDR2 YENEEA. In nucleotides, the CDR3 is TGTGTCAGCAGCTCCCCAACCGGGACAGGCATAGTTGGCGAGCAGTGCTTC. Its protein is CVSSSPTGTGIVGEQCF.

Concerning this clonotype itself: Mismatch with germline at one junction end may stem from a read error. The CDR3 reads CTSSRGWGPYEPYF. CDR3 nucleotides: TGTACCAGCAGCAGAGGATGGGGACCTTACGAGCCGTACTTC. The rearrangement uses TRBV6-2 or TRBV6-3 and TRBJ2-7; D is tentatively TRBD1 or TRBD2 (5 bases each). This CDR3 has 14 amino acids. CDR1 MNHEY and CDR2 SVGEGT come from the germline V gene.

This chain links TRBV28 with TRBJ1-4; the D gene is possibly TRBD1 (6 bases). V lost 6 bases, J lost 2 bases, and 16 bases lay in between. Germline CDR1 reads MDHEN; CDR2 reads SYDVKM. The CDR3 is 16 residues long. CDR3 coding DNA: TGTGCCAGCAGCAGGACAGACCAGGGGACTAATGAAAAACTGTTTTTT. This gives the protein CASSRTDQGTNEKLFF. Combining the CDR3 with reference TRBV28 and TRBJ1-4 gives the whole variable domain DVKVTQSSRYLVKRTGEKVFLECVQDMDHENMFWYRQDPGLGLRLIYFSYDVKMKEKGDIPEGYSVSREKKERFSLILESASTNQTSMYLCASSRTDQGTNEKLFFGSGTQLSVL.

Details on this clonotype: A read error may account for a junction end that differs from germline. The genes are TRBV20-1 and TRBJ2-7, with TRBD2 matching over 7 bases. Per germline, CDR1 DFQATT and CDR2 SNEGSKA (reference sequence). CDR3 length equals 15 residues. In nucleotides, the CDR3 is TGCAGTGCACCCCCTGGGGGGGATGTCTTAGACGAGCATTACTTC. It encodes CSAPPGGDVLDEHYF.